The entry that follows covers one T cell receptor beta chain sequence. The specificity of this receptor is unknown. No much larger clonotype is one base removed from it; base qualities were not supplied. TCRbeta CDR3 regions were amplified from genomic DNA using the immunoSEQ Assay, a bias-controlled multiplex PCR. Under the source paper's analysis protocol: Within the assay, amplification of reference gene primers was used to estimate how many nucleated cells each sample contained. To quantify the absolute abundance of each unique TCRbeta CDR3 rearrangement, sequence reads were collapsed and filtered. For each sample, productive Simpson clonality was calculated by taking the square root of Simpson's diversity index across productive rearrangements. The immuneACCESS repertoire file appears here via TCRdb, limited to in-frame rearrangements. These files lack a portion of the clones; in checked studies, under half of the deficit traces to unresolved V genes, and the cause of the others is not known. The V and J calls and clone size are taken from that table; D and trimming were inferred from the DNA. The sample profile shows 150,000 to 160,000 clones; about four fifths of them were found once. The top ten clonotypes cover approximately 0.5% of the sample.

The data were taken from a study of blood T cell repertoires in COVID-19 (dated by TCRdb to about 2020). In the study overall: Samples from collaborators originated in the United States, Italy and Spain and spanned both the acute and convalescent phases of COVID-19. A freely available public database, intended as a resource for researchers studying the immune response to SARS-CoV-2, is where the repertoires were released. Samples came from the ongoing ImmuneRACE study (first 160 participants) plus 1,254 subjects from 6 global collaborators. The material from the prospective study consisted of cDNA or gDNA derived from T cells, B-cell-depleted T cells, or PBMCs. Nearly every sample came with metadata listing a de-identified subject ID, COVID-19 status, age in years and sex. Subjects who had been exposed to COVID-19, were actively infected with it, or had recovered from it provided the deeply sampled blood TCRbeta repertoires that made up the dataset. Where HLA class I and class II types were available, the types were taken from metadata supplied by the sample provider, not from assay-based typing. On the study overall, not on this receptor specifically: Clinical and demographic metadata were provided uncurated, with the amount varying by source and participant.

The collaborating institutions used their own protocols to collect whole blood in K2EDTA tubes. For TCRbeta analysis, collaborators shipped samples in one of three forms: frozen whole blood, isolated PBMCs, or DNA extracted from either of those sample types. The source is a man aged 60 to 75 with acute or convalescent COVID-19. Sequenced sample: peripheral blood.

The CDR3 here reads CASNLKGQNTEAFF. The nucleotides are TGTGCCAGCAACCTTAAGGGGCAGAACACTGAAGCTTTCTTT. The V and J genes are TRBV5-4 and TRBJ1-1, with TRBD1 as a weak D call on 5 bases. CDR1 and CDR2 are read off the germline V gene (reference sequence) as SGHNT and YYREEE. The V and J ends are trimmed by 6 bases and 1 base, leaving 13 bases between them. Taken from cysteine to phenylalanine, the CDR3 has 14 residues. The CDR3 DNA has 42 bases and is translated from base 1.